These 10 T cell receptor beta chains were sequenced from one sample in a study of T cell repertoires in cytomegalovirus infection. These TCRs are of unknown antigen specificity. TCRdb independently ran MiXCR on the reads; one entry per CDR3 protein. The sample comprises approximately 990,000 distinct CDR3 sequences, roughly a third of which are singletons, and 13% rests with the top ten. Here the sequenced sample was cultured CD8+ T cells from PBMCs, taken from culture after CMV antigen stimulation. These receptors originate from a human donor in good health (CMV status not recorded). Some clones in this sample may be carry-over from other donors' samples.

The rearrangement links TRBV12-3 or TRBV12-4 to TRBJ2-2, with D uncertain. The CDR3 consists of 13 residues. V was shortened by 2 bases and J by 6 bases, with 7 bases between the two germline ends. The CDR3 DNA reads TGTGCCAGCAGTTTAATTGAATCCGGGGAGCTGTTTTTT. It encodes CASSLIESGELFF.

J is TRBJ2-3 and V is TRBV4-1; D is unclear. V lost 4 bases and J lost 7, with 15 bases in between. The CDR3 length is 14 residues. CDR1 is MGHRA, CDR2 YSYEKL, per germline. CDR3 DNA sequence: TGCGCCAGCAGCCTGGTAGGTGGTTGGAATACGCAGTATTTT. Amino acids: CASSLVGGWNTQYF.

The chain carries TRBV4-1 and TRBJ2-1, with no clear D. Germline CDR1 and CDR2: MGHRA and YSYEKL. The CDR3 is 14 amino acids. V shed 4 bases and J shed 3 bases, with 10 bases lying between them. The CDR3 nucleotides read TGCGCCAGCAGCCCGGCGACGGGCTACAATGAGCAGTTCTTC. This gives the protein CASSPATGYNEQFF.

This clonotype was picked up a small number of times. The chain couples TRBV7-2 to TRBJ2-4; D might be TRBD2 (7 bases). CDR3 length equals 17 residues. Trimming took off 5 bases at V and 3 bases at J, with 20 bases between the two ends. The germline V gene has CDR1 SGHTA and CDR2 FQGNSA. The CDR3 DNA follows: TGTGCCAGCAGCGAGGGGGGGGGCCATTCAAACAAAAACATTCAGTACTTC. Its translation: CASSEGGGHSNKNIQYF.

The chain uses TRBV7-8 and TRBJ2-3; 9 bases align to TRBD2. CDR1 is SGHVS and CDR2 is FQNEAQ in the germline V gene. Trimming took 1 base from V and 6 from J; bases not matched to a gene: 14. The CDR3 totals 18 residues. The CDR3 protein is CASSLVVTSGRLGDTQYF. The DNA of the CDR3 is TGTGCCAGCAGCTTAGTGGTGACTAGCGGCCGTCTTGGGGATACGCAGTATTTT.

The chain joins TRBV7-6 to TRBJ1-2; no clear D gene. The germline CDR1 and CDR2 sequences are SGHVS and FNYEAQ. CDR3 length: 13 amino acids. V gave up 5 bases and J gave up 7 bases, with 14 bases separating them. CDR3 in amino acids: CASSPAGGSGYTF. The CDR3 DNA follows: TGTGCCAGCAGCCCCGCGGGAGGAAGTGGCTACACCTTC.

A few counts support this clonotype. DNA for the CDR3: TGTGCCAGCAGTTTCGGCCTGAACTACGAGCAGTACTTC. It translates to CASSFGLNYEQYF. This chain joins TRBV27 and TRBJ2-7; D is uncertain. Germline values: CDR1 MNHEY, CDR2 SMNVEV (reference sequence). CDR3 length equals 13 residues. V lost 3 bases and J 3 bases, leaving 9 bases between the germline ends.

The table lists this clonotype with many counts. CDR3 sequence reads: CASSFKGNTEAFF. The CDR3 nucleotides are TGTGCCAGCAGTTTCAAAGGGAACACTGAAGCTTTCTTT. The chain is built from TRBV12-3 or TRBV12-4 and TRBJ1-1; D not resolved. The CDR3 extends over 13 amino acids. V lost 3 bases and J 1 base, leaving 6 bases between the germline ends.

About this clonotype: One end of the junction is discordant with germline, which a read error may explain. The genes are TRBV4-1 and TRBJ1-4; D remains ambiguous. This CDR3 has 17 residues. The V gene's germline CDR1 is MGHRA and CDR2 YSYEKL. The CDR3 DNA reads as TGCGCCAACAGCCAAGATTTCCCTACACCGAGGAATGAAAAACTGTTTTTT. Protein sequence: CANSQDFPTPRNEKLFF.

V is TRBV7-2 and J is TRBJ1-3; 7 bases fit TRBD1. CDR1 SGHTA and CDR2 FQGNSA come from the germline V gene. The CDR3 is made up of 18 amino acids. Trimming cost V 5 bases and J 0 bases; bases outside gene matches: 13. CDR3 protein: CASSPLDRTGHSGNTIYF. In nucleotides, the CDR3 is TGTGCCAGCAGCCCTCTAGACCGGACAGGACACTCTGGAAACACCATATATTTT.